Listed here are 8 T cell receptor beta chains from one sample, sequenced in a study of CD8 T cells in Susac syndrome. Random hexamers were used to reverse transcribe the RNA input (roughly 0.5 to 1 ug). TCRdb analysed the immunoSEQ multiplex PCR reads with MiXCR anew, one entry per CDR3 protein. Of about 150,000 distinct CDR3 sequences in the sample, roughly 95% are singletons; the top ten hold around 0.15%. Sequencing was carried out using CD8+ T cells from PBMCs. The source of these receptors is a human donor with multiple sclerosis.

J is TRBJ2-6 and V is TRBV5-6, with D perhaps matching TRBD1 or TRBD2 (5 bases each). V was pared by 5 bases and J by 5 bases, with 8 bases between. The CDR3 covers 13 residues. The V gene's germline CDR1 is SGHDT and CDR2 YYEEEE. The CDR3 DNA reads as TGTGCCAGCAGTACGGGACGGGCCAACGTCCTGACTTTC. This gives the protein CASSTGRANVLTF. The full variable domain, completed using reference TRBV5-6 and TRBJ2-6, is DAGVTQSPTHLIKTRGQQVTLRCSPKSGHDTVSWYQQALGQGPQFIFQYYEEEERQRGNFPDRFSGHQFPNYSSELNVNALLLGDSALYLCASSTGRANVLTFGAGSRLTVL.

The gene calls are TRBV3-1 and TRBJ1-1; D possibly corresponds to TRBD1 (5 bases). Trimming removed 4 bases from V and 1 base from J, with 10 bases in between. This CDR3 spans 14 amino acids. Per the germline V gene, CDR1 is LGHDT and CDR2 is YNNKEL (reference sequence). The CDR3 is CASSPVGGNTEAFF. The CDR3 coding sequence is TGTGCCAGCAGCCCAGTCGGGGGGAACACTGAAGCTTTCTTT.

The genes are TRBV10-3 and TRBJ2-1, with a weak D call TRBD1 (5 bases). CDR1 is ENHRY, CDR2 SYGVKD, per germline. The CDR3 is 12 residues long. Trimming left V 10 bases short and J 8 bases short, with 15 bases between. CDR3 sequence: CASGHGYDEQFF. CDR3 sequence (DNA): TGTGCCAGCGGACATGGGTATGATGAGCAGTTCTTC.

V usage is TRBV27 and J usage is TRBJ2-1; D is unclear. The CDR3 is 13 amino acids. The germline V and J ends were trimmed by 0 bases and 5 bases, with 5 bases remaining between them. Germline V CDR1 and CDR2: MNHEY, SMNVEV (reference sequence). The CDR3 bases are TGTGCCAGCAGTTTATCCTTCGACAATGAGCAGTTCTTC. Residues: CASSLSFDNEQFF.

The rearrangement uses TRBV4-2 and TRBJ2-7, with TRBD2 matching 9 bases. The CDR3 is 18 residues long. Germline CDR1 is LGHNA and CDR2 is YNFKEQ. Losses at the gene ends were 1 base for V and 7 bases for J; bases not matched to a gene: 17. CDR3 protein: CASSQALGVSGGSGEQYF. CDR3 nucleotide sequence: TGTGCCAGCAGCCAAGCCTTGGGGGTTAGCGGGGGATCGGGTGAGCAGTACTTC.

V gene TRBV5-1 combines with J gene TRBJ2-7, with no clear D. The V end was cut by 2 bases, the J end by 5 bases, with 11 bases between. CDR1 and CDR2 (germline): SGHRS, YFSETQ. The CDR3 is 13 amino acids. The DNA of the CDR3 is TGCGCCAGCAGCTTAGACTTTCGGGACGAGCAGTACGTC. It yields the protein CASSLDFRDEQYV.

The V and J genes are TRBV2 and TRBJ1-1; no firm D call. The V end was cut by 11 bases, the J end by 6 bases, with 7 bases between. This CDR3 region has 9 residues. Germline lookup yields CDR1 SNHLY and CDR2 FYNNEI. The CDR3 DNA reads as TGTGCCGTGGAACCTGAAGCTTTCTTT. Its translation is CAVEPEAFF.

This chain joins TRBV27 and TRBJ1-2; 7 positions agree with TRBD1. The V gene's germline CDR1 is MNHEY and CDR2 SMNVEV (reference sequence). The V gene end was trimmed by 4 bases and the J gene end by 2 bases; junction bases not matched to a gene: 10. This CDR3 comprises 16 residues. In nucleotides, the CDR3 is TGTGCCAGCAGTTCCCGAGGGGGCCCGCTCAACTATGGCTACACCTTC. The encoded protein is CASSSRGGPLNYGYTF.